What follows is one TCR beta chain and its context. The antigen it binds to is not known. Base qualities are not recorded, but no much larger clone differs from it by a single base. The data were taken from a study of immune heterogeneity within non-small cell lung tumors (dated by TCRdb to 2017 to 2018). Context from the whole study: Histology comprised several squamous cell carcinomas, roughly ten non-squamous carcinomas and 1 tumor not otherwise specified. The study combined whole-exome sequencing, RNA-seq and TCR beta repertoire sequencing of multiple spatially distinct regions from each NSCLC tumor to examine intratumoral immune heterogeneity. TCR repertoire analysis included approximately 56 tumor loci from 15 patients, whereas transcriptome data included only 40 to 45 loci from 11 to 12 patients. For mutant peptides 8 to 11 amino acids long, netMHCpan-3.0 predicted neoantigen binding to the HLA alleles of each patient. The investigation overall reported the following: Within a given patient, the same dominant CDR3B clonotypes showed up repeatedly across loci, although different tumor locations also carried unique high-frequency clones. High-frequency TCR beta clonotypes were found to be largely distinct between individual patients. Local T-cell repertoire clonality showed a statistically significant but moderate positive correlation with local tumor mutational burden (R 0.3 to 0.35).

The germline V and J ends show losses of 2 bases and 6 bases respectively, and no gene match explains 11 bases of the junction. The CDR1 and CDR2 encoded by the germline V gene are LGHNA and YSLEER. The CDR3 numbers 17 residues from cysteine through phenylalanine. Left in the record is the CDR3 DNA by itself, 51 bases read in frame from the first base. The TCR beta CDR3 region was amplified with a multiplex PCR system whose first round of approximately 10 cycles used 32 V-gene forward primers and 13 J-gene reverse primers. A QIAGEN Multiplex PCR Kit was used for first-round PCR, and the primer sequences were filed in Chinese patent CN105087789A. Illumina universal primers were added in a second PCR round performed with the Phusion High-Fidelity PCR Kit. Paired-end sequencing of TCR libraries was carried out on the Illumina HiSeq X Ten platform at a read length of 151 bp. Under the source paper's analysis protocol: Reads without multiplex PCR primers were removed using Cutadapt, read pairs were merged using PEAR, and CDR3 regions were called using MiXCR with default settings. Shannon entropy measured repertoire diversity, while clonality was calculated as one minus the Shannon entropy divided by the ln of the count of productive unique sequences. Clonotypes present at frequencies of at least 0.5% were defined as dominant or high-frequency T-cell clones. The public reads were reprocessed in TCRdb via fastp at Q25 and MiXCR, keeping in-frame beta chains. Rows are combined by CDR3 protein, so each entry shows the most common genes and DNA. These V and J calls rely on TCRdb rather than the paper's analysis. The sample includes 22,000 or so distinct CDR3 sequences, with roughly 30% observed a single time. The ten largest clones represent about 4% of the sample.

Genomic DNA extracted from bulk tumor tissue served as TCR template, with 600 ng gDNA amplified per sample. During surgery, several biopsies were collected from each primary tumor and placed as far from one another as possible within the tumor mass. The study cohort was described as untreated, and the patients were newly diagnosed NSCLC cases having curative surgery. The samples came from roughly 15 patients with newly diagnosed non-small cell lung cancer who were having surgery intended to be curative. Two independent pathologists examined the resected tumor masses. Only DNA and RNA samples of high quality went on to sequencing.

The TCR comes from a man in his forties with non-small cell lung cancer. The chain was built from TRBV4-3 and TRBJ2-2; 8 bases in the junction line up with TRBD1. The specimen sequenced was lung tumor tissue. The CDR3 amino acid sequence is: CASSQPRQTGVAGELFF. DNA sequence: TGCGCCAGCAGCCAACCTAGACAGACAGGGGTGGCCGGGGAGCTGTTTTTT.